This T cell receptor (beta chain) was recovered during a study of T cell responses to AZD1222 COVID-19 vaccine. For the study at large: Second-dose intervals near 4 or 12 weeks were combined.

This CDR3 region has 19 residues. Trimming removed 0 bases from V and 0 bases from J, with 21 bases in between. Germline CDR1 and CDR2: SGDLS and YYNGEE. The study's findings and limits: Repertoires were obtained only post-peak T cell response. It should be noted that donors were predominantly white British and more often female, and clonal diversity was possibly underestimated. Distributed over spike, vaccine-associated CD4 TCRs predominated at 160-218 and 743-854.

Notes on this clone: The antigen remains undetermined.

Generated by immunoSEQ multiplex PCR, the TCRdb table keeps only in-frame clones and is missing some. The sample holds roughly 77,000 clones, more than 85% seen once. The material sequenced was peripheral blood, taken on day 0 of AZD1222 vaccination. This TCR came from an adult in good health. The gene calls are TRBV9 and TRBJ1-2, with a possible D match to TRBD1 (5 bases). The CDR3 is CASSVEPLGLGDSNYGYTF. The CDR3 DNA is TGTGCCAGCAGCGTAGAACCCTTGGGCCTAGGGGACTCTAACTATGGCTACACCTTC.